In this sample, the clone carrying this T cell receptor beta chain turned up many times. What it binds is unknown. This entry comes from a study of neurological immune-mediated disorders. Whole-study results and caveats: No link was found between any clinical or MRI feature and the multiple sclerosis repertoire cluster.

With 10-nucleotide random UMIs included, cDNA was synthesized by 5'RACE. One entry per CDR3 protein results from TCRdb running MiXCR on the 5' RACE reads. This table has just over 95,000 distinct CDR3 sequences, around 3.3% appearing once. The sequence was collected from a woman aged 18-30 years with multiple sclerosis. The sample taken for sequencing was PBMCs.

CDR3: CASSSRAGPGDTQYF. The CDR3 DNA reads as TGTGCCAGCAGCTCCCGAGCGGGGCCTGGAGATACGCAGTATTTT. J is TRBJ2-3 and V is TRBV7-2; 7 nucleotides line up with TRBD2. Germline CDR1 reads SGHTA; CDR2 reads FQGNSA. The length of the CDR3 is 15 residues. Trimming cost V 4 bases and J 5 bases; bases outside gene matches: 9.